The 6 T cell receptor beta chains listed next were all sequenced from one sample in a study of blood T cell repertoires in COVID-19. Profiled with immunoSEQ multiplex PCR; TCRdb holds only in-frame clones, not every one. The sample has about 130,000 clones, roughly 74% seen once. The sample comprised peripheral blood. The receptors here all came from a man older than 75 with COVID-19, enrolled during active disease.

The chain carries TRBV9 and TRBJ2-3; 7 bases align to TRBD2. With 0 bases clipped from V and 4 bases from J, the junction kept 5 bases outside the gene matches. Germline V gene data show CDR1 as SGDLS and CDR2 as YYNGEE. CDR3 length: 15 amino acids. CDR3 sequence: CASSVAGGSADTQYF. The CDR3 region has the DNA TGTGCCAGCAGCGTAGCCGGCGGGAGTGCAGATACGCAGTATTTT.

This chain uses TRBV19 with TRBJ1-2, with 8 bases aligning to TRBD1. The ends lost 4 bases at V and 3 bases at J; junction bases unmatched: 4. The length of the CDR3 is 14 residues. Looked up from germline, CDR1 is LNHDA and CDR2 is SQIVND (reference sequence). The DNA for the CDR3 is TGTGCCAGTAGTAGGGCAGGGGGCGACTATGGCTACACCTTC. This codes for CASSRAGGDYGYTF.

This clone has only one observation. V is TRBV4-2 and J is TRBJ1-2; 8 bases match TRBD1. Looked up from germline, CDR1 is LGHNA and CDR2 is YNFKEQ. The trim removed 2 bases at V and 5 bases at J, leaving 7 bases unmatched. This CDR3 is 15 amino acids long. CDR3 protein: CASSQQGQGLYGYTF. DNA for the CDR3: TGTGCCAGCAGCCAACAAGGACAGGGCTTATATGGCTACACCTTC.

This rearrangement joins TRBV2 to TRBJ2-7; 7 bases are a match to TRBD1. Germline assignment: CDR1 SNHLY and CDR2 FYNNEI. The CDR3 totals 14 residues. After removal of 6 bases from V and 0 bases from J, the junction contained 5 bases not matched to a gene. The CDR3, as DNA: TGTGCCAGCAGAGAACAGGGGACCTCCTACGAGCAGTACTTC. Encoded protein: CASREQGTSYEQYF.

This clone was detected a few times. The chain carries TRBV19 and TRBJ1-4; 9 bases are a match to TRBD1. This CDR3 spans 17 amino acids. Germline-derived CDR1 and CDR2 are LNHDA and SQIVND (reference sequence). V lost 7 bases, J lost 0 bases, and 9 bases stayed unmatched. The CDR3 nucleotides are TGTGCCAGTACGGGGACAGGGAGGACAGCAACTAATGAAAAACTGTTTTTT. Translated: CASTGTGRTATNEKLFF.

This clone turned up a few times. The chain links TRBV2 to TRBJ2-7, with 8 bases identical to TRBD1. The CDR3 sequence is 15 residues long. The J segment lost 2 bases and the V segment lost 6 bases, leaving 9 bases of the junction unmatched. CDR1 and CDR2 (germline): SNHLY, FYNNEI. DNA of the CDR3: TGTGCCAGCAGCGTGGGACAGGAGGGCCCCTACGAGCAGTACTTC. Amino acid sequence: CASSVGQEGPYEQYF.